This TCR beta chain emerged from a study of memory CD4+ T cells and cytomegalovirus serostatus. Study-wide results and caveats: The CMV-associated TCR signature appears largely within the CD4+ memory repertoire.

Sequenced by immunoSEQ multiplex PCR; TCRdb stores in-frame clones only, minus some. This sample yields 80,000 or so clones, of which just under 80% are seen a single time; approximately 2.4% belongs to the top ten. Single viable CD3+CD4+CD8-CD45RO+ cells were sorted as the memory CD4+ T cells. CDR3 length: 14 amino acids. V dropped 3 bases and J dropped 4 bases, with 13 bases sitting between them. The germline V gene encodes CDR1 SGHRS and CDR2 YFSETQ. A note on this clone: Its antigen remains unknown.

The receptor's source is an adult in good health and CMV-seropositive. The chain carries TRBV5-1 and TRBJ2-5, with a tentative D call TRBD2 (6 bases). The sample comprised memory CD4+ T cells from blood. CDR3 in amino acids: CASSSSTSSETQYF. The CDR3 region has the DNA TGCGCCAGCAGCTCCTCGACTAGTTCAGAGACCCAGTACTTC.